The clone carrying this T cell receptor beta chain occurred a few times. There are 17 residues in the CDR3. The V and J ends lost 0 bases and 3 bases respectively, with 14 bases between them. Germline V gene lookup returns CDR1 LGHNA and CDR2 YNFKEQ. A TCRbeta library incorporating unique molecular identifiers was prepared. MiXCR, run by TCRdb on the PCR reads, gives a single entry per CDR3 protein. This sample has approximately 510,000 distinct CDR3 sequences, with 15% to 20% found just once. This record belongs to a study of T-cell reconstitution after alpha-beta-depleted transplantation in children.

The material was PBMCs from the stem cell graft donor, obtained from the stem cell graft. The clonotype was recovered from a human donor who donated a stem cell graft to a child with acute lymphoblastic leukemia. This rearrangement joins TRBV4-2 to TRBJ2-2; D might be TRBD1 or TRBD2, each matching 6 bases. CDR3 region: CASSQEDRGGYTGELFF. The CDR3 nucleotides are TGTGCCAGCAGCCAAGAGGACCGAGGGGGGTACACCGGGGAGCTGTTTTTT.